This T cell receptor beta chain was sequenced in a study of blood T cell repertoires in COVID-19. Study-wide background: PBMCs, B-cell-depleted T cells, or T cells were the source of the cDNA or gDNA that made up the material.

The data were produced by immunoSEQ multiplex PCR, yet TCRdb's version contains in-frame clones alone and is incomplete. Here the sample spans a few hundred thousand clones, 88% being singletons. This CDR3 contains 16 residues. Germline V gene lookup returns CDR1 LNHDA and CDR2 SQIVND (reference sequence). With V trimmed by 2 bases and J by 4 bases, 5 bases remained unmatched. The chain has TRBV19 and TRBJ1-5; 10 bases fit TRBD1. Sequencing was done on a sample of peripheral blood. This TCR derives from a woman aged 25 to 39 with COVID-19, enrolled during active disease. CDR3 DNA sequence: TGTGCCAGTAGTATACAGACAGGGGGCCGGAATCAGCCCCAGCATTTT. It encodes CASSIQTGGRNQPQHF.